These T cell receptor beta chains were read from a single sample in a study of OX40 agonist ivuxolimab in advanced cancers. This table comes from immunoSEQ multiplex PCR, and its TCRdb copy is limited to in-frame clones, with some not included. The table has fewer than 85,000 clones, around 88% seen once. The source material was CD4+ or CD8+ T cells sorted from blood, sampled in a trial of the OX40 agonist ivuxolimab. The source of these receptors is an adult with an advanced solid tumor such as melanoma, head and neck, liver or kidney cancer. CDR3s include the opening cysteine and the closing phenylalanine or tryptophan. D genes are given only for firm matches. Not every row has a clone size; where given, it reads once, few, many or a size class.

J gene | D gene | clone size | CDR3 length | V gene | CDR3 DNA | CDR3 protein
TRBJ2-3 | TRBD2 | NA | 14 | TRBV4-3 | TGCGCCAGCAGCCGGACTAGCGGGAGTGATACGCAGTATTTT | CASSRTSGSDTQYF
TRBJ1-6 | NA | NA | 16 | TRBV25-1 | TGTGCCAGCAGTGAACAAGGGATGAGGGGTAATTCACCCCTCCACTTT | CASSEQGMRGNSPLHF
TRBJ2-1 | TRBD1 | NA | 14 | TRBV11-2 | TGTGCCAGCAGCTCCCTGACAGGGTACAATGAGCAGTTCTTC | CASSSLTGYNEQFF
TRBJ2-1 | NA | NA | 14 | TRBV7-2 | TGTGCCAGCAGCTTAGTTGGTAGTTACAATGAGCAGTTCTTC | CASSLVGSYNEQFF
TRBJ1-1 | NA | NA | 14 | TRBV7-9 | TGTGCCAGCAGCTCTGACAGGTTGAACACTGAAGCTTTCTTT | CASSSDRLNTEAFF
TRBJ2-1 | NA | NA | 15 | TRBV18 | TGTGCCAGCTCACGAGGGGAAGGCTCCTACAATGAGCAGTTCTTC | CASSRGEGSYNEQFF
TRBJ1-1 | NA | NA | 11 | TRBV6-1 | TGTGCCAGCAAAGACAGACGCCGAGCTTTCTTT | CASKDRRRAFF
TRBJ2-1 | TRBD2 | NA | 14 | TRBV19 | TGTGCCAGTAGTATAACGGGAGGGATCGATGAGCAGTTCTTC | CASSITGGIDEQFF
TRBJ2-1 | NA | NA | 12 | TRBV7-2 | TGTGCCAGCAGCTTAACAGGAAATGAGCAGTTCTTC | CASSLTGNEQFF
TRBJ2-3 | TRBD2 | NA | 14 | TRBV30 | TGTGCCTGGAGGCTGGGAGGGGGCACAGATACGCAGTATTTT | CAWRLGGGTDTQYF
TRBJ2-7 | NA | once | 14 | TRBV28 | TGTGCCAGCAGTTACCCCAACAGGGCCCGCGAGCAGTACTTC | CASSYPNRAREQYF
TRBJ1-5 | TRBD1 | NA | 14 | TRBV5-1 | TGCGCCAGCAGCCTGACAGGGGGCGAACAGCCCCAGCATTTT | CASSLTGGEQPQHF
TRBJ1-1 | TRBD1 | NA | 14 | TRBV7-9 | TGTGCCAGCAGCGGGACAGGGGGACGCACTGAAGCTTTCTTT | CASSGTGGRTEAFF
TRBJ1-1 | NA | NA | 16 | TRBV15 | TGTGCCACCAGCAGAGGAGGTTCAGGAGCGAACACTGAAGCTTTCTTT | CATSRGGSGANTEAFF
TRBJ1-2 | NA | NA | 13 | TRBV6-5 | TGTGCCAGCAGTTACTCCCCCTTCTATGGCTACACCTTC | CASSYSPFYGYTF
TRBJ2-1 | TRBD2 | NA | 15 | TRBV7-2 | TGTGCCAGCAGCTTAAGAAGCGGGGGTCACAATGAGCAGTTCTTC | CASSLRSGGHNEQFF
TRBJ1-6 | NA | NA | 15 | TRBV6-5 | TGTGCCAGACTAGGAATGGGCGGTTCCCCTTCACCCCTCCACTTT | CARLGMGGSPSPLHF
TRBJ2-6 | TRBD1 | NA | 15 | TRBV2 | TGTGCCACCGGGACAGGGGTGTCTGGGGCCAACGTCCTGACTTTC | CATGTGVSGANVLTF
TRBJ1-2 | NA | NA | 14 | TRBV5-1 | TGCGCCAGCAGCCAGGACCGGGGGGCCTATGGCTACACCTTC | CASSQDRGAYGYTF
TRBJ1-4 | NA | NA | 14 | TRBV5-1 | TGCGCCAGCAGCTCCAGGGGAGGTAATGAAAAACTGTTTTTT | CASSSRGGNEKLFF
TRBJ1-1 | TRBD1 | NA | 13 | TRBV25-1 | TGTGCCAGCAGTGGGACAGGGGCGCGTCGAGCTTTCTTT | CASSGTGARRAFF
TRBJ1-4 | NA | NA | 15 | TRBV30 | TGTGCCTGGAGTGCGGGGCCGGCAACTAATGAAAAACTGTTTTTT | CAWSAGPATNEKLFF
TRBJ2-7 | TRBD2 | NA | 15 | TRBV13 | TGTGCCAGCAGCGCTGTAGCGGGAGTCTCCTACGAGCAGTACTTC | CASSAVAGVSYEQYF
TRBJ2-7 | TRBD1 | NA | 14 | TRBV11-3 | TGTGCCAGCACCATCGGACAGGGCCGGGGGGAGCAGTACTTC | CASTIGQGRGEQYF
TRBJ1-1 | NA | NA | 11 | TRBV19 | TGTGCCACCGGACGGAACACTGAAGCTTTCTTT | CATGRNTEAFF
TRBJ2-7 | TRBD1 | once | 16 | TRBV7-8 | TGTGCCAGCAGCTTAGGCTACAGGGGCAAGGGCTACGAGCAGTACTTC | CASSLGYRGKGYEQYF
TRBJ1-1 | TRBD1 | once | 16 | TRBV5-6 | TGTGCCAGCAGCTTTTCGACAGGGGTGGAGAACACTGAAGCTTTCTTT | CASSFSTGVENTEAFF
TRBJ1-1 | NA | NA | 11 | TRBV20-1 | TGCAGTGCTTGGAAGAACACTGAAGCTTTCTTT | CSAWKNTEAFF
TRBJ1-5 | NA | NA | 16 | TRBV5-8 | TGTGCCAGCAGCTTGGGGGAGGGAGTCGGCAATCAGCCCCAGCATTTT | CASSLGEGVGNQPQHF
TRBJ2-1 | NA | NA | 12 | TRBV10-1 | TGCGCCAGCACGTCCGGTTACAATGAGCAGTTCTTC | CASTSGYNEQFF
TRBJ2-3 | TRBD1 | NA | 15 | TRBV6-1 | TGTGCCAGCAGGACAGGGGCGAGTGAGTCCGATACGCAGTATTTT | CASRTGASESDTQYF
TRBJ1-1 | NA | NA | 14 | TRBV9 | TGTGCCAGCAGCGTAGCTTCGGGGTACACTGAAGCTTTCTTT | CASSVASGYTEAFF
TRBJ2-5 | TRBD2 | NA | 15 | TRBV9 | TGTGCCAGCAGCTCGAGAGGGACTAGCCGGGAGACCCAGTACTTC | CASSSRGTSRETQYF
TRBJ1-2 | NA | NA | 13 | TRBV7-2 | TGTGCCAGCAGCTTAGAAAAGGCCTGGAGCTACACCTTC | CASSLEKAWSYTF
TRBJ2-3 | NA | NA | 14 | TRBV18 | TGTGCCAGCTCACCCATGGACAGTACAGATACGCAGTATTTT | CASSPMDSTDTQYF
TRBJ2-1 | NA | NA | 14 | TRBV5-1 | TGCGCCAGCAGCTTGGACCTAGCCGACGGTGAGCAGTTCTTC | CASSLDLADGEQFF
TRBJ2-2 | TRBD1 | NA | 17 | TRBV19 | TGTGCCAGTACGGGGGGACAGGGGGTCCGAAACACCGGGGAGCTGTTTTTT | CASTGGQGVRNTGELFF
TRBJ1-2 | NA | NA | 15 | TRBV5-1 | TGCGCCAGCAGCTTGGAGCAGGGAAGTAACTATGGCTACACCTTC | CASSLEQGSNYGYTF
TRBJ2-7 | NA | once | 13 | TRBV11-2 | TGTGCCAGCAGCTTAGATCTGGAATACGAGCAGTACTTC | CASSLDLEYEQYF
TRBJ1-5 | NA | NA | 16 | TRBV4-2 | TGTGCCAGCAGCCAGTCCGTCCGGGGTGGCAATCAGCCCCAGCATTTT | CASSQSVRGGNQPQHF
TRBJ1-1 | NA | NA | 13 | TRBV5-5 | TGTGCCAGCAGCTCCGGGAGGGGTGTAAAAGCTTTCTTT | CASSSGRGVKAFF
TRBJ2-6 | TRBD2 | NA | 19 | TRBV7-2 | TGTGCCAGCAGCCGAAACGTAGCGGGGGCGTCCTCTGGGGCCAACGTCCTGACTTTC | CASSRNVAGASSGANVLTF
TRBJ1-3 | NA | NA | 15 | TRBV5-4 | TGTGCCAGCAGCTTGCAGGGAAGCTCTGGAAACACCATATATTTT | CASSLQGSSGNTIYF
TRBJ1-5 | TRBD1 | once | 14 | TRBV7-2 | TGTGCCAGCAGCCCCGGACAGGGCTATCAGCCCCAGCATTTT | CASSPGQGYQPQHF
TRBJ2-2 | TRBD1 | NA | 16 | TRBV2 | TGTGCCAGCAGTGAACAGGACAGGACGAACACCGGGGAGCTGTTTTTT | CASSEQDRTNTGELFF
TRBJ1-1 | TRBD1 | NA | 13 | TRBV6-1 | TGTGCCAACCGGGACAGGGAAGAAACTGAAGCTTTCTTT | CANRDREETEAFF
TRBJ2-1 | TRBD1 | NA | 14 | TRBV29-1 | TGCAGCGTGCAGGGACAGGGGGCGGGCAATGAGCAGTTCTTC | CSVQGQGAGNEQFF
TRBJ1-4 | TRBD1 | NA | 15 | TRBV5-1 | TGCGCCAGCAGCGCCTTAGGGACAGAAAATGAAAAACTGTTTTTT | CASSALGTENEKLFF
TRBJ1-1 | NA | NA | 14 | TRBV11-3 | TGTGCCAGCAGCTTAACGGGGACCAGGGCGTCAGCTTTCTTT | CASSLTGTRASAFF
TRBJ2-1 | TRBD2 | NA | 18 | TRBV4-1 | TGCGCCAGCAGCCAAGATCAAACTAGCGGAAGCTCCTACAATGAGCAGTTCTTC | CASSQDQTSGSSYNEQFF
TRBJ1-2 | TRBD1 | few | 13 | TRBV14 | TGTGCCAGCAGCCCGGACAGGGTCTATGGCTACACCTTC | CASSPDRVYGYTF
TRBJ1-2 | NA | NA | 16 | TRBV28 | TGTGCCAGCAGGGGGCCAGGGGAAACCCGGGCCTATGGCTACACCTTC | CASRGPGETRAYGYTF
TRBJ1-1 | NA | NA | 12 | TRBV6-6 | TGTGCCAGCAGGAGAAGGGAGGGTGAAGCTTTCTTT | CASRRREGEAFF
TRBJ1-2 | NA | NA | 15 | TRBV19 | TGTGCCAGTAGTATATTGGGAGGGGGAAGCTATGGCTACACCTTC | CASSILGGGSYGYTF
TRBJ1-2 | NA | many | 13 | TRBV28 | TGTGCCAGCAGCTCAGGGGTTCGCTATGGCTACACCTTC | CASSSGVRYGYTF
TRBJ1-1 | TRBD1 | NA | 17 | TRBV5-1 | TGCGCCAGCAGCTTGGCTTGGGGACAGGCTAAGAACACTGAAGCTTTCTTT | CASSLAWGQAKNTEAFF
TRBJ2-7 | NA | NA | 14 | TRBV6-1 | TGTGCCAGCAGTGAACAGGGGTCATCCTACGAGCAGTACTTC | CASSEQGSSYEQYF